Following are 10 T cell receptor beta chains from one sample sequenced in a study of blood T cell repertoires in COVID-19. Profiled with immunoSEQ multiplex PCR; TCRdb holds only in-frame clones, not every one. The sample holds roughly 500,000 clones; more than 85% are singletons and the top ten take roughly 8%. Sequencing input: PBMCs or T cells enriched from blood (not recorded which). The source of these receptors is an older woman who had recovered from COVID-19.

V usage is TRBV27 and J usage is TRBJ2-2, with 7 nucleotides matching TRBD1. This CDR3 has 15 residues. Losses at the gene ends were 6 bases for V and 0 bases for J; bases not matched to a gene: 4. From germline, CDR1 is MNHEY and CDR2 SMNVEV (reference sequence). CDR3 region: CASRGQTANTGELFF. For the CDR3, the DNA is TGTGCCAGCAGGGGACAGACCGCGAACACCGGGGAGCTGTTTTTT.

The chain recombines TRBV5-4 with TRBJ1-1, with TRBD1 matching 7 bases. This CDR3 spans 16 amino acids. V shed 4 bases and J 0 bases; nucleotides not matched to a gene: 9. CDR1 and CDR2 (germline): SGHNT, YYREEE (reference sequence). CDR3 region: CASSLGTALMNTEAFF. For the CDR3, the DNA is TGTGCCAGCAGCCTCGGGACAGCCTTGATGAACACTGAAGCTTTCTTT.

V is TRBV9 and J is TRBJ1-3; no reliable D call. This CDR3 is 14 amino acids long. V lost 7 bases to trimming and J lost 2 bases, with 13 bases between them. The germline V gene has CDR1 SGDLS and CDR2 YYNGEE. CDR3 region: CASGPPGTGNTIYF. The CDR3 DNA sequence: TGTGCCAGCGGGCCCCCCGGGACTGGAAACACCATATATTTT.

V gene TRBV4-1 combines with J gene TRBJ2-7; the match to TRBD2 covers 8 bases. The germline CDR1 and CDR2 sequences are MGHRA and YSYEKL. The CDR3 totals 14 residues. V was pared by 6 bases and J by 9 bases, with 13 bases of the junction left unmatched. The CDR3 loop is CASRLTGGDPGQYV. The CDR3 bases are TGCGCCAGCAGACTGACGGGGGGGGACCCAGGGCAGTACGTC.

CDR3 DNA sequence: TGTGCCAGCAGCTTCAGGGGGCTTCTGACCGGGGAGCTGTTTTTT. This sequence encodes CASSFRGLLTGELFF. This chain connects TRBV5-6 to TRBJ2-2, with 8 bases that match TRBD1. The CDR3 has 15 amino acids. The junction had 5 bases not matched to a gene; V was cut back by 2 bases and J by 5 bases. The germline CDR1 and CDR2 sequences are SGHDT and YYEEEE.

The genes are TRBV30 and TRBJ2-3, with TRBD1 identical over 7 bases. Germline assignment: CDR1 GTSNPN and CDR2 SVGIG (reference sequence). The CDR3 length is 15 residues. Trimming took 5 bases from V and 0 from J; bases not matched to a gene: 8. CDR3 coding DNA: TGTGCCTGGGCGTCGGGACAGACTAGCACAGATACGCAGTATTTT. Translation: CAWASGQTSTDTQYF. Based on the CDR3 plus reference TRBV30 and TRBJ2-3, the full variable domain is SQTIHQWPATLVQPVGSPLSLECTVEGTSNPNLYWYRQAAGRGLQLLFYSVGIGQISSEVPQNLSASRPQDRQFILSSKKLLLSDSGFYLCAWASGQTSTDTQYFGPGTRLTVL.

The genes are TRBV2 and TRBJ2-5; D perhaps matches TRBD2 (5 bases). Germline CDR1 reads SNHLY; CDR2 reads FYNNEI. V was pared by 6 bases and J by 1 base, with 12 bases between. There are 14 residues in the CDR3. The CDR3 sequence is CASRSLAFQETQYF. The CDR3 DNA reads as TGTGCCAGCAGATCCCTAGCTTTCCAAGAGACCCAGTACTTC.

The rearrangement uses TRBV9 and TRBJ2-2; a weak D match, TRBD2 (6 bases). CDR3 size: 16 residues. CDR1 SGDLS and CDR2 YYNGEE come from the germline V gene. V lost 3 bases, J lost 8 bases, and 20 bases lay in between. As DNA, the CDR3 is TGTGCCAGCAGCGAACGGACTACCCAGGTGGTGGGGGAGCTGTTTTTT. Translating it yields CASSERTTQVVGELFF.

The rearrangement joins TRBV6-2 or TRBV6-3 to TRBJ1-5; 10 positions agree with TRBD1. With 2 bases clipped from V and 4 bases from J, the junction kept 11 bases outside the gene matches. Germline V gene data show CDR1 as MNHEY and CDR2 as SVGEGT. CDR3 length: 18 residues. CDR3 nucleotides: TGTGCCAGCAGTTACCCAAACCGGGACAGGGGACCAAATCAGCCCCAGCATTTT. It yields the protein CASSYPNRDRGPNQPQHF.

The genes are TRBV3-1 (or the pseudogene TRBV3-2) and TRBJ2-5; TRBD1 might be the D (6 bases). Germline V CDR1 and CDR2: LGHDT, YNNKEL (reference sequence). CDR3 length equals 14 residues. The V end lost 2 bases, the J end lost 5 bases, and 12 bases lay between the germline ends. The CDR3: CASSQPGVEETQYF. CDR3 sequence (DNA): TGTGCCAGCAGCCAACCAGGGGTTGAGGAGACCCAGTACTTC.